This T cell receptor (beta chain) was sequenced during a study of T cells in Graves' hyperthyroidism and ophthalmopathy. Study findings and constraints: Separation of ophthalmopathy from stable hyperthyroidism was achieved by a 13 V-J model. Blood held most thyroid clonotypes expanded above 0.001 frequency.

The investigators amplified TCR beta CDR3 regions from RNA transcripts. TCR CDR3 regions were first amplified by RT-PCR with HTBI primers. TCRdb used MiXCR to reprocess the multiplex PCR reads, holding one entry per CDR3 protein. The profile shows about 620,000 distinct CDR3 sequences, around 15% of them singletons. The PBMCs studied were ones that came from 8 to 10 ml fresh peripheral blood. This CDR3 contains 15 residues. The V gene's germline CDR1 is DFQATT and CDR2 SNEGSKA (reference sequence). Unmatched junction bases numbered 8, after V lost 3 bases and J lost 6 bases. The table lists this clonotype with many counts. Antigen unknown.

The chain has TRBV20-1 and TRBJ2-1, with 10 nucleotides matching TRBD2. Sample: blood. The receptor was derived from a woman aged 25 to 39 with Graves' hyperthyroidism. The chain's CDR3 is CSASLTSGPPNEQFF. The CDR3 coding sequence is TGCAGTGCTAGTCTGACTAGCGGGCCACCCAATGAGCAGTTCTTC.